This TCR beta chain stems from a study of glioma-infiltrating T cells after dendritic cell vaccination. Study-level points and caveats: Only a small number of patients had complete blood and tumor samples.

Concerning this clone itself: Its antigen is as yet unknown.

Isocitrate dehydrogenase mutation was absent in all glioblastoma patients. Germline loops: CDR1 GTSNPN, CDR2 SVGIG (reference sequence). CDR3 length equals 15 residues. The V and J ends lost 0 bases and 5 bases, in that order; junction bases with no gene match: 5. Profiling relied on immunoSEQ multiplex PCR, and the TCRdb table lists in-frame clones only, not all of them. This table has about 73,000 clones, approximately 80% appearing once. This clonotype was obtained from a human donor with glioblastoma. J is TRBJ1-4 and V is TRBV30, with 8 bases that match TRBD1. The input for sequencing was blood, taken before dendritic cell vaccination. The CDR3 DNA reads TGTGCCTGGAGTGTACGGGGGACAGGAAATGAAAAACTGTTTTTT. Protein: CAWSVRGTGNEKLFF.